Listed here is a single TCR beta chain. The antigen is unknown. The sample originates from a study of cytomegalovirus exposure and HLA in healthy donors. The study's findings and limits: Roughly uniform sequencing depth across donors was assumed, possibly incorrectly. Most subjects' HLA-A and HLA-B alleles were reportedly predicted from TCR beta sequences. Information on immune exposure was restricted to one variable (CMV serostatus). In vitro checks showed that a few CMV-associated chains really do target CMV antigens.

The primer mix had 60 Vbeta and 13 Jbeta primers. Sequencing was performed with immunoSEQ multiplex PCR; in TCRdb, only in-frame clones are kept and a portion is missing. The table lists some 220,000 clones, about 80% of them singletons. The CDR3 spans 13 residues. The germline V and J ends were trimmed by 5 bases and 5 bases, with 11 bases remaining between them. Germline loops: CDR1 MNHEY, CDR2 SVGAGI. The sequencing input was PBMCs. The V and J genes are TRBV6-5 and TRBJ2-3, with D perhaps TRBD2 (5 bases). The sequence came from a woman between 55 and 75 years old in good health and CMV-seropositive. The chain's CDR3 is CASSPPGRDTQYF. CDR3 nucleotides: TGTGCCAGCAGTCCTCCGGGAAGAGATACGCAGTATTTT.